The T cell receptor (beta chain) described here comes from a study of Ad26.COV2.S vaccination and SARS-CoV-2 variants (dated by TCRdb to about 2021). Some background on the complete study: Vaccine-arm donors were drawn from COV1001, a multicentre, randomized, double-blind, placebo-controlled phase I-IIa trial of Ad26.COV2.S in healthy adults. Participants in the trial were split at random into five groups of five each, receiving low-dose or high-dose Ad26.COV2.S once or twice, or else placebo on both occasions. Investigators remained blinded to trial group allocation during experiments and outcome assessment. TCRbeta repertoire sequencing was used to assess the specificity and breadth of SARS-CoV-2-reactive T cell receptors after Ad26.COV2.S vaccination. Ad26.COV2.S was administered intramuscularly at a dose of 5x10^10 or 1x10^11 viral particles, either as one shot or as two shots given 56 days apart. The TCR-sequenced set comprised about 32 samples: around 20 Ad26.COV2.S vaccine recipients, 5 placebo recipients and 8 SARS-CoV-2 convalescent individuals.

This specimen's treatment or condition label, per the study, means: over 15 received Ad26.COV2.S at low or high dose, single or two shots; about 5 received placebo; per-sample allocation not given. For vaccine and placebo recipients, repertoires were sequenced using samples collected on day 63 after the first injection. Cohort 1b enrolled roughly 25 adults aged 18-55 years at a single site in Boston, USA, between 29 July and 7 August 2020. As a vaccine, Ad26.COV2.S was a replication-incompetent adenovirus type 26 vector that expressed a prefusion-stabilized SARS-CoV-2 spike protein derived from the original Wuhan strain. This clone has a handful of counts. Its antigen remains unidentified. The sample holds no much larger clone one base away, and base qualities are not on file. Including the terminal cysteine and phenylalanine, the CDR3 comprises 16 residues. The only DNA kept is the CDR3, 48 bases in frame from the first base. Via the germline V gene, CDR1 is MNHEY and CDR2 SVGAGI. V lost 2 bases and J lost 7 bases, and the count of bases not matched to a germline gene is 10.

The immunoSEQ Assay was used to sequence TCRbeta CDR3 regions. After extraction, genomic DNA underwent amplification by bias-controlled multiplex PCR, followed by high-throughput sequencing. Processing in the source paper ran as follows. To quantify the absolute abundance of every unique TCRbeta CDR3 region, sequences were collapsed and filtered. T cell fraction was estimated by normalization of TCRbeta template counts to usable DNA, with usable DNA being measured through amplification of reference genes present in all nucleated cells. Repertoire TCRs were annotated as SARS-CoV-2-specific by exact matching of V gene, CDR3 amino acid sequence and J gene to a known reactive TCR set. The reference SARS-CoV-2 TCR set was derived from MIRA and filtered for enrichment in COVID-19-positive ImmuneCODE repertoires, a step that removed public or cross-reactive TCRs. Using the MIRA antigens, annotated TCRs were further analysed by specific ORF or by position within an ORF. Breadth was defined as the number of annotated unique rearrangements divided by the total number of unique productive rearrangements, and depth was defined as the summed frequency of the annotated unique rearrangements. Group comparisons of TCR breadth used two-sided Wilcoxon rank-sum tests. What TCRdb holds here is the immuneACCESS table cut down to in-frame rearrangements. Part of the clones is not present; checked against another copy, under half of the missing clones reflect an unresolved V gene, and the others are unexplained. That table is the source of V, J and clone size, and D and trimming were worked out from the DNA. The sample table records approximately 360,000 clones; 80% to 90% of these occur just once. Around 7.4% of the sample is taken by the ten largest.

Paper-wide results and their limitations: Ad26.COV2.S recipients had higher spike-specific TCR breadth than placebo recipients (P = 0.0014). Vaccine and placebo recipients had comparable non-spike TCR breadth, which fits with the vaccine containing only spike. According to the authors, total T cell responses may have been underestimated by the TCR breadth and depth analyses. After vaccination, substantial breadth of spike-specific CD8+ and CD4+ T cell responses was reported. The study was not powered to compare responses between vaccine doses or regimens.

Recombination joined TRBV6-5 with TRBJ2-3; 9 bases in the junction line up with TRBD2. The sequences come from peripheral blood, collected in a trial of Ad26.COV2.S vaccine versus placebo. This clonotype was sampled from a person aged 18-60 years who received the Ad26.COV2.S COVID-19 vaccine or a placebo. The nucleotide sequence is given as TGTGCCAGCAGTTACAACCTGGCGGGAGGGCCGAATACGCAGTATTTT. Its translation reads: CASSYNLAGGPNTQYF.